The 14 T cell receptor beta chains presented below share a single source sample, sequenced in a study of tissue T cells after allogeneic stem cell transplantation. Sequencing used immunoSEQ multiplex PCR; TCRdb keeps in-frame clones, though not all of them. The repertoire holds some 48,000 clones, with over 70% as singletons. Sequenced sample: sorted cells pooled from one or two spleens. The origin of the receptors is a pool of C57BL/6 mice in good health.

Regarding this clone: Gene names and germline match the mouse. Sequencing ends 1 residue short of the CDR3 end; the germline J gene provides the rest. This chain joins TRBV31 and TRBJ1-4, with D possibly being TRBD1 (6 bases). CDR1 and CDR2 (germline): GKSSPN, SITVG. This CDR3 is 15 amino acids long. With 0 bases removed from V and 1 base from J, the gap between germline ends came to 9 bases. CDR3 in amino acids: CAWSLVDSSNERLFF. The sequenced CDR3 bases are TGTGCCTGGAGTCTAGTGGACAGTTCCAACGAAAGATTATTT.

Worth noting for this clone: All gene names here are mouse names. Read data end 1 residue before the CDR3 end; the end is taken from the germline J gene. The rearrangement uses TRBV15 and TRBJ2-1; the match to TRBD2 covers 11 bases. This CDR3 comprises 14 residues. Per germline, CDR1 SGHND and CDR2 FRSKSL. With 3 bases clipped from V and 7 bases from J, the junction kept 2 bases outside the gene matches. CDR3 sequence reads: CASSFDWGGAEQFF. The sequenced CDR3 bases are TGTGCCAGCAGTTTTGACTGGGGGGGAGCTGAGCAGTTC.

Worth noting for this clone: Gene names refer to mouse genes. Read coverage stops 1 residue before the CDR3 terminus; the germline J gene supplies the remainder. V usage is TRBV13-2 and J usage is TRBJ2-7; 10 nucleotides match TRBD2. The germline V gene encodes CDR1 NNHNN and CDR2 SYGAGS (reference sequence). The CDR3 sequence is 15 residues long. The ends lost 0 bases at V and 0 bases at J; junction bases unmatched: 0. The CDR3 reads CASGDAGGASYEQYF. The CDR3 bases that were read are TGTGCCAGCGGTGATGCTGGGGGGGCCTCCTATGAACAGTAC.

About this clone: Gene names refer to mouse genes. The CDR3 is cut off 1 residue early in the read; its end comes from the germline J gene. The genes are TRBV5 and TRBJ2-1; D perhaps matches TRBD1 (5 bases). This CDR3 has 12 residues. The V end was cut by 2 bases, the J end by 8 bases, with 7 bases between. Germline lookup yields CDR1 LGHNA and CDR2 YNLKQL (reference sequence). CDR3 DNA, as far as it was read: TGTGCCAGCAGCCAAAGACAGACTGAGCAGTTC. This codes for CASSQRQTEQF. The whole CDR3 sequence is CASSQRQTEQFF.

In regard to this clone: Any gene name here is a mouse gene name. The DNA ends 1 residue before the CDR3 does, and the rest of the CDR3 is filled in from the germline J gene. The chain has TRBV31 and TRBJ2-4, with D hard to call. The CDR3 runs 10 residues. CDR1 is GKSSPN, CDR2 SITVG, per germline. Trimming shortened V by 2 bases and J by 7 bases, and 4 bases separated the two germline ends. The DNA read from the CDR3 is TGTGCCTGGAGTTCGGACACCTTGTAC. Translating gives CAWSSDTLY. The entire CDR3 sequence reads CAWSSDTLYF. Looking up the rest from reference TRBV31 and TRBJ2-4 gives the full variable domain: AQTIHQWPVAEIKAVGSPLSLGCTIKGKSSPNLYWYWQATGGTLQQLFYSITVGQVESVVQLNLSASRPKDDQFILSTEKLLLSHSGFYLCAWSSDTLYFGAGTRLSVL.

About this clone: The gene symbols are mouse symbols. The sequenced CDR3 bases are TGTGCCTGGAGTCGACCGGGACCCAGTCAAAACACCTTGTAC. Protein product: CAWSRPGPSQNTLY. The entire CDR3 is CAWSRPGPSQNTLYF. The genes are TRBV31 and TRBJ2-4; D may correspond to TRBD1 or TRBD2 (5 bases each). The CDR3 extends 1 residue past the end of the read, so its final part is completed from the germline J gene. The CDR3 consists of 15 residues. Germline CDR1 reads GKSSPN; CDR2 reads SITVG. V was shortened by 1 base and J by 0 bases, with 11 bases between the two germline ends.

As to this clone: Genes and germline are mouse. The DNA ends 1 residue before the CDR3 does, and the rest of the CDR3 is filled in from the germline J gene. The chain employs TRBV3 and TRBJ2-5; D is perhaps TRBD1 (7 bases). The CDR3 spans 14 residues. V was cut by 4 bases and J by 7 bases, with 15 bases left in between. Germline V gene lookup returns CDR1 SNHLY and CDR2 FYNGKV (reference sequence). The CDR3 is CASSSQGGGYTQYF. Incomplete CDR3 DNA: TGTGCCAGCAGCTCCCAGGGGGGAGGATACACCCAGTAC.

A remark on this clone: Germline and genes: mouse. The read comes to an end 1 residue before the CDR3 does, leaving the germline J gene to fill in the end. V and J are TRBV16 and TRBJ2-5; D is unresolved. Trimming cost V 5 bases and J 1 base, with 7 bases left between them. The CDR3 is 13 residues long. CDR1 and CDR2 from the germline V gene are SGHSA and FRNQAP. The CDR3 loop is CASSPGDQDTQYF. The sequenced CDR3 bases are TGTGCAAGCAGCCCCGGGGACCAAGACACCCAGTAC. The full variable domain, rest sourced from reference TRBV16 and TRBJ2-5, is NAGVIQTPRHKVTGKGQEATLWCEPISGHSAVFWYRQTIVQGLEFLTYFRNQAPIDDSGMPKERFSAQMPNQSHSTLKIQSTQPQDSAVYLCASSPGDQDTQYFGPGTRLLVL.

Worth noting for this clone: Here the gene names and germline are mouse. The same CDR3 also results from other DNA sequences found in this sample. The part of the CDR3 DNA that was read is TGTGCCAGCAGCCAAGATCCGGGGGCCCAAGACACCCAGTAC. Translation gives CASSQDPGAQDTQY. The CDR3 as a whole reads CASSQDPGAQDTQYF. The chain couples TRBV2 to TRBJ2-5; D may be TRBD1 or TRBD2 (6 bases each). The read terminates 1 residue before the CDR3 end, so the remaining end is supplied by the germline J gene. CDR3 size: 15 residues. Germline CDR1 is LGHNA and CDR2 is YSYQKL. Trimming took off 0 bases at V and 2 bases at J, with 9 bases between the two ends.

On this clone: The gene symbols are mouse symbols. The CDR3 end is not reached by the read, which stops 1 residue before it; the germline J gene fills it in. V is TRBV3 and J is TRBJ2-4; D is ambiguous. Trimming removed 1 base at V and 0 bases at J, with 5 bases between. Per germline, CDR1 SNHLY and CDR2 FYNGKV (reference sequence). The CDR3 contains 14 residues. The covered CDR3 bases are TGTGCCAGCAGCTTAGTTGGTAGTCAAAACACCTTGTAC. Translation: CASSLVGSQNTLY. The complete CDR3 protein is CASSLVGSQNTLYF. The full variable domain, its missing parts supplied by reference TRBV3 and TRBJ2-4, is GPKVLQIPSHQIIDMGQMVTLNCDPVSNHLYFYWYKQILGQQMEFLVNFYNGKVMEKSKLFKDQFSVERPDGSYFTLKIQPTALEDSAVYFCASSLVGSQNTLYFGAGTRLSVL.

To note about this clone: Mouse germline and gene names are used. The CDR3 loop reads CASSLSLQNAEQFF. CDR3 bases read: TGTGCCAGCAGTTTGTCCCTCCAAAATGCTGAGCAGTTC. This rearrangement joins TRBV15 to TRBJ2-1; D unclear. The read finishes 1 residue shy of the CDR3 end, and the germline J gene is used to complete it. In germline, CDR1 is SGHND, CDR2 FRSKSL. Trimming took 3 bases from V and 5 from J, leaving 11 bases between them. The CDR3 runs 14 residues.

About this clone: Gene names are the mouse ones. The read falls 1 residue short of the CDR3 end, and the missing part is taken from the germline J gene. The V call is TRBV13-2, the J call TRBJ1-6, with TRBD1 matching over 10 bases. TRBJ1-6 is an ORF, with its function uncertain. Germline V gives CDR1 NNHNN, CDR2 SYGAGS (reference sequence). The trim removed 5 bases at V and 7 bases at J, leaving 3 bases unmatched. The CDR3 is made up of 14 amino acids. CDR3 DNA (partial): TGTGCCAGCGGGGGGACAGGGGTGAATTCGCCCCTCTAC. It encodes CASGGTGVNSPLY. The whole CDR3 protein is CASGGTGVNSPLYF.

Of note for this clone: Germline and genes here are mouse. The CDR3 end is not reached by the read, which stops 1 residue before it; the germline J gene fills it in. This sequence joins TRBV3 and TRBJ2-7, with 7 bases matching TRBD1. J was trimmed by 0 bases and V by 4 bases; bases with no gene match: 3. The germline V gene encodes CDR1 SNHLY and CDR2 FYNGKV (reference sequence). CDR3 length: 14 amino acids. The sequenced CDR3 bases are TGTGCCAGCAGCTCGGGACAGAGCTCCTATGAACAGTAC. Protein sequence: CASSSGQSSYEQY. The full CDR3 protein is CASSSGQSSYEQYF.

As for this clone: Here the gene names and germline are mouse. The read comes to an end 1 residue before the CDR3 does, leaving the germline J gene to fill in the end. This rearrangement joins TRBV13-2 to TRBJ2-1; D perhaps matches TRBD1 (6 bases). CDR1 and CDR2 from the germline V gene are NNHNN and SYGAGS (reference sequence). This CDR3 contains 14 residues. The V end was cut by 1 base, the J end by 4 bases, with 9 bases between. The CDR3 DNA, read in part, is TGTGCCAGCGGTGATCGACAGGAGTATGCTGAGCAGTTC. This codes for CASGDRQEYAEQF. The CDR3 in its entirety is CASGDRQEYAEQFF.